This T cell receptor (beta chain) comes out of a study of T-cell reconstitution after alpha-beta-depleted transplantation in children. General observations from the study: T cells produced anew were the main source of T-cell counts and diversity one year after transplant. Expanded graft clones numbering several hundred reportedly gave rise to alpha-beta T cells about two months after transplant.

A TCRbeta library incorporating unique molecular identifiers was prepared. TCRdb used MiXCR to reprocess the PCR reads, holding one entry per CDR3 protein. The table records approximately 34,000 distinct CDR3 sequences, roughly 6.5% of them present only once. Trimming took off 2 bases at V and 1 base at J, with 2 bases between the two ends. Germline loops: CDR1 LNHDA, CDR2 SQIVND (reference sequence). This CDR3 spans 12 amino acids. This clonotype was detected a few times. Its matching antigen is unknown. The clonotype was recovered from a child less than two years old who had a stem cell transplant for acute myeloid leukemia, so the T cells may come from the graft donor. Specimen: peripheral blood, collected 60 days after TCRalphabeta/CD19-depleted stem cell transplant. The chain couples TRBV19 to TRBJ1-1; D call uncertain. CDR3 residues: CASSIWNTEAFF. CDR3 DNA sequence: TGTGCCAGTAGTATATGGAACACTGAAGCTTTCTTT.